This T cell receptor beta chain was identified in a study of shared clonotypes between healthy human individuals. Regarding the study as a whole: When naive CD4 clonotypes were compared across a few donors, roughly 4.9% were shared.

Authors' processing steps: Owing to the provision of junction-only sequences devoid of quality scores by immunoSEQ, filtering differed. Generated by immunoSEQ multiplex PCR, the TCRdb table keeps only in-frame clones and is missing some. V and J calls and clone size are those listed in that table; D and trimming were worked out from the DNA. This sample carries about 2.1 million clones, 80% to 95% of them seen once, and the ten largest clones take roughly 1.7%. CD45RO-negative CD8 cells positively selected for CCR7 made up the naive population, which excluded terminally differentiated effector memory CD45RA+ cells. For this clone: Its target is unknown.

This CDR3 has 16 amino acids. The germline V gene encodes CDR1 SGDLS and CDR2 YYNGEE. J gave up 7 bases and V 0 bases, and 10 bases lay outside the gene matches. This TCR derives from a young man in good health. Some clones in this sample may be carry-over from other donors' samples. Specimen: naive CD8+ T cells from PBMCs. The chain uses TRBV9 and TRBJ2-1; 7 nucleotides line up with TRBD2. CDR3 protein: CASSVAQLAEANEQFF. CDR3 coding DNA: TGTGCCAGCAGCGTAGCACAGCTAGCGGAAGCGAATGAGCAGTTCTTC.